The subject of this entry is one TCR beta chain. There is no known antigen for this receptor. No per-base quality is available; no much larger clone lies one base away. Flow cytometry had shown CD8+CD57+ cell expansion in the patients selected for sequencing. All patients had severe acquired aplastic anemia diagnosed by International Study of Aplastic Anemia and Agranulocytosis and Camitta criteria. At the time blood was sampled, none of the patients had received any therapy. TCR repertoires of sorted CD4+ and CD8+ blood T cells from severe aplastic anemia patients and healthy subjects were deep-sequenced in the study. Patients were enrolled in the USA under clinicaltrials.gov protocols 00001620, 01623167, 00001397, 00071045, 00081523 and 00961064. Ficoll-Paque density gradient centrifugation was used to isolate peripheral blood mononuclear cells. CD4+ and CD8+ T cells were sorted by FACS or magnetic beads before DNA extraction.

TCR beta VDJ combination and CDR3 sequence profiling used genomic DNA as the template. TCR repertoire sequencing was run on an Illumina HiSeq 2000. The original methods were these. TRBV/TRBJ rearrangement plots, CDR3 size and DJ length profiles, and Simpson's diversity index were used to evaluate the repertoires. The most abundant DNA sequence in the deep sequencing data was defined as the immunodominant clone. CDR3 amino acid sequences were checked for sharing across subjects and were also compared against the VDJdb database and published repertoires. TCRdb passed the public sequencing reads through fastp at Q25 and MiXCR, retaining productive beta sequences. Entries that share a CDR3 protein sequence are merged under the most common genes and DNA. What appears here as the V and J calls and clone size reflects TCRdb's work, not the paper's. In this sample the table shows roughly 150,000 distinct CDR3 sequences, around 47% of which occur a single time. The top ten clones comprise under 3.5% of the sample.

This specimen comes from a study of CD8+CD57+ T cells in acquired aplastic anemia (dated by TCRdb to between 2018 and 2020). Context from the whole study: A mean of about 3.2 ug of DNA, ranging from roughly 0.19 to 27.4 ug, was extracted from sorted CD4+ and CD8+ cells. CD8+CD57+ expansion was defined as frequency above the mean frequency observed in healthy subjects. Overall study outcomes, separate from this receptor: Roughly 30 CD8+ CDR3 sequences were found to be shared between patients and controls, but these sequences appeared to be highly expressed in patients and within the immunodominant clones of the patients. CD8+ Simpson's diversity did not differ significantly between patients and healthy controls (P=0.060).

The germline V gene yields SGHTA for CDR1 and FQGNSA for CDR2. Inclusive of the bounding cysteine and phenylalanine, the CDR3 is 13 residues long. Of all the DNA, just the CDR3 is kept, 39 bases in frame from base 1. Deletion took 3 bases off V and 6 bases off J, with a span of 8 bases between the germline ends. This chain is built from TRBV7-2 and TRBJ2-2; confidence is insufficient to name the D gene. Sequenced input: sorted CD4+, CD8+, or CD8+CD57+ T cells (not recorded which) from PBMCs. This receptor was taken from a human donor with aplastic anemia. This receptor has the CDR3 CASSFHGSGELFF. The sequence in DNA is TGTGCCAGCAGCTTTCACGGATCCGGGGAGCTGTTTTTT.